Each of the 7 T cell receptor beta chains below was sequenced from the same sample in a study of control samples from healthy donors and cancer patients. Sequenced by immunoSEQ multiplex PCR; TCRdb stores in-frame clones only, minus some. The data hold almost 95,000 clones, with just over 90% observed a single time. Material: blood. The receptors originated from a woman between 18 and 29 years old in good health.

CDR3 coding DNA: TGCGCCAGCAGCTTCCAGGGACAGGATTCACCCCTCCACTTT. Protein product: CASSFQGQDSPLHF. This sequence joins TRBV5-1 and TRBJ1-6; TRBD1 matches at 8 bases. Per germline, CDR1 SGHRS and CDR2 YFSETQ. This CDR3 is built from 14 residues. The V gene end was trimmed by 2 bases and the J gene end by 8 bases; junction bases not matched to a gene: 3.

The gene calls are TRBV29-1 and TRBJ1-2; possible D gene TRBD1, 5 bases. CDR1 SQVTM and CDR2 ANQGSEA come from the germline V gene. The CDR3 is made up of 15 amino acids. V was clipped by 7 bases and J by 4 bases, with 22 bases between them. The chain's CDR3 is CSATQGGAHGYGYTF. The CDR3 DNA reads TGCAGCGCCACCCAGGGAGGGGCCCATGGCTATGGCTACACCTTC.

The rearrangement links TRBV18 to TRBJ1-1, with unresolved D. Germline-derived CDR1 and CDR2 are KGHSH and LQKENI. V gave up 3 bases and J gave up 1 base, with 9 bases separating them. This CDR3 comprises 14 residues. CDR3 in amino acids: CASSPGLRNTEAFF. DNA of the CDR3: TGTGCCAGCTCACCCGGACTGAGGAACACTGAAGCTTTCTTT.

The chain employs TRBV27 and TRBJ2-3, with D tentatively TRBD1 (5 bases). Germline CDR1 and CDR2: MNHEY and SMNVEV (reference sequence). V lost 3 bases to trimming and J lost 4 bases, with 11 bases between them. The CDR3 length is 14 residues. The CDR3 sequence is CASSFQLGADTQYF. The CDR3 bases are TGTGCCAGCAGTTTTCAGTTAGGGGCAGATACGCAGTATTTT.

The rearrangement uses TRBV6-5 and TRBJ1-2, with TRBD1 matching over 7 bases. Germline CDR1 reads MNHEY; CDR2 reads SVGAGI. The CDR3 runs 15 residues. V lost 0 bases to trimming and J lost 4 bases; unmatched junction nucleotides: 5. The CDR3 DNA reads TGTGCCAGCAGTTACTCTGGCAGGGGGGGCTATGGCTACACCTTC. Its protein is CASSYSGRGGYGYTF.

J is TRBJ1-6 and V is TRBV5-4; TRBD1 aligns across 9 bases. The CDR3 covers 14 residues. V gave up 3 bases and J gave up 13 bases; unmatched junction bases: 8. Germline V lookup: CDR1 SGHNT, CDR2 YYREEE (reference sequence). CDR3: CASSSRDRVSPLHF. In DNA, the CDR3 is TGTGCCAGCAGCTCCCGGGACAGGGTTTCGCCCCTCCACTTT.

The rearrangement joins TRBV7-9 to TRBJ2-2; 8 positions match TRBD1. Looked up from germline, CDR1 is SEHNR and CDR2 is FQNEAQ (reference sequence). The ends lost 8 bases at V and 4 bases at J; junction bases unmatched: 15. This CDR3 region has 17 residues. This CDR3 reads CASSYSVTGDATGELFF. As DNA, the CDR3 is TGTGCCAGCTCCTACTCGGTGACAGGGGACGCCACCGGGGAGCTGTTTTTT.